The next 32 T cell receptor beta chains were all read from a single sample in a study of cytomegalovirus exposure and HLA in healthy donors. PCR primers comprised 60 Vbeta and 13 Jbeta primers. Profiling relied on immunoSEQ multiplex PCR, and the TCRdb table lists in-frame clones only, not all of them. Of about 120,000 clones listed, approximately 72% are singletons. Sequenced: PBMCs. These receptor sequences come from a man aged 55 to 70 in good health and CMV-seropositive.

The rearrangement uses TRBV15 and TRBJ1-1; 7 positions match TRBD1. The J segment lost 1 base and the V segment lost 3 bases, leaving 8 bases of the junction unmatched. Germline CDR1 and CDR2: LNHNV and YYDKDF (reference sequence). The CDR3 runs 16 residues. Here the CDR3 DNA reads TGTGCCACCAGCAGGTCTCCCGGGACAGCGAACACTGAAGCTTTCTTT. This codes for CATSRSPGTANTEAFF. Supplemented by reference TRBV15 and TRBJ1-1, the full variable domain reads DAMVIQNPRYQVTQFGKPVTLSCSQTLNHNVMYWYQQKSSQAPKLLFHYYDKDFNNEADTPDNFQSRRPNTSFCFLDIRSPGLGDTAMYLCATSRSPGTANTEAFFGQGTRLTVV.

This sequence joins TRBV5-1 and TRBJ1-6; tentatively, D is TRBD1 (5 bases). The CDR3 totals 13 residues. Germline V CDR1 and CDR2: SGHRS, YFSETQ. Trimming left V 4 bases short and J 4 bases short, with 6 bases between. CDR3 coding DNA: TGCGCCAGCAGCCAGGGTTATAATTCACCCCTCCACTTT. Protein product: CASSQGYNSPLHF. The variable domain in full, completed from reference TRBV5-1 and TRBJ1-6, reads KAGVTQTPRYLIKTRGQQVTLSCSPISGHRSVSWYQQTPGQGLQFLFEYFSETQRNKGNFPGRFSGRQFSNSRSEMNVSTLELGDSALYLCASSQGYNSPLHFGNGTRLTVT.

This sequence joins TRBV28 and TRBJ2-7, with D possibly TRBD1 on 6 matching bases. The germline V gene encodes CDR1 MDHEN and CDR2 SYDVKM. Trimming took 2 bases from V and 4 from J, leaving 9 bases between them. The CDR3 length is 13 residues. The CDR3 protein is CASSLQQGYEQYF. The CDR3 DNA is TGTGCCAGCAGTTTACAGCAGGGGTACGAGCAGTACTTC.

The chain uses TRBV11-2 and TRBJ2-2; TRBD2 matches 10 bases. There are 16 residues in the CDR3. Trimming cost V 3 bases and J 8 bases; bases outside gene matches: 9. Per germline, CDR1 SGHAT and CDR2 FQNNGV. The CDR3 here is CASSFLAGVRGGELFF. The CDR3 DNA reads TGTGCCAGCAGCTTCCTAGCGGGGGTTAGGGGGGGGGAGCTGTTTTTT.

The rearrangement joins TRBV6-6 to TRBJ1-1; 8 nucleotides agree with TRBD1. The ends lost 5 bases at V and 0 bases at J; junction bases unmatched: 2. Germline V lookup: CDR1 MNHNY, CDR2 SVGAGI (reference sequence). CDR3 size: 14 residues. The CDR3 protein is CASSPGGMNTEAFF. DNA for the CDR3: TGTGCCAGCAGTCCAGGGGGCATGAACACTGAAGCTTTCTTT.

The chain is built from TRBV10-1 and TRBJ2-7, with a tentative D call TRBD1 (5 bases). Germline lookup yields CDR1 WNHNN and CDR2 SYGVQD (reference sequence). Trimming left V 4 bases short and J 3 bases short, with 19 bases between. This CDR3 spans 16 amino acids. This chain's CDR3 is CASSGHFNMGLYEQYF. Written as DNA, the CDR3 is TGCGCCAGCAGTGGACATTTCAATATGGGGCTCTACGAGCAGTACTTC.

Notes on this clone: A read error may produce the germline difference seen at one junction end. V and J are TRBV7-9 and TRBJ1-1; no definite D call. Germline loops: CDR1 SEHNR, CDR2 FQNEAQ (reference sequence). The CDR3 has 15 residues. CDR3 DNA: TGTTCCAGCAGCTCTCCGCGGGTAGGGCCCACTGAAGCTTTCTTT. It translates to CSSSSPRVGPTEAFF.

V and J are TRBV18 and TRBJ1-5; 7 bases align to TRBD1. In germline, CDR1 is KGHSH, CDR2 LQKENI. V trimming: 6 bases; J trimming: 2 bases; junction bases outside the gene matches: 7. This CDR3 is built from 15 residues. The CDR3 DNA sequence: TGTGCCAGCTCCGAATTACAGGGGCGCAATCAGCCCCAGCATTTT. Protein sequence: CASSELQGRNQPQHF.

This chain links TRBV2 with TRBJ2-7; 9 bases map to TRBD1. The CDR3 is 15 residues long. With 7 bases clipped from V and 0 bases from J, the junction kept 7 bases outside the gene matches. Germline V lookup: CDR1 SNHLY, CDR2 FYNNEI. The DNA of the CDR3 is TGTGCCAGCACCGAGGGGGACAGGGACTCCTACGAGCAGTACTTC. This gives the protein CASTEGDRDSYEQYF.

V is TRBV5-4 and J is TRBJ2-5; TRBD1 matches 8 bases. With 0 bases clipped from V and 3 bases from J, the junction kept 7 bases outside the gene matches. Per germline, CDR1 SGHNT and CDR2 YYREEE (reference sequence). This CDR3 comprises 16 residues. The CDR3 loop is CASSLGQGQGKETQYF. The DNA for the CDR3 is TGTGCCAGCAGCTTGGGGCAAGGACAGGGCAAAGAGACCCAGTACTTC.

The V gene is TRBV28, the J gene TRBJ2-7; maybe TRBD1 (6 bases). Germline V gives CDR1 MDHEN, CDR2 SYDVKM. This CDR3 contains 15 residues. Trimming took off 5 bases at V and 7 bases at J, with 21 bases between the two ends. CDR3 residues: CASSVTTGVQNEQYF. The CDR3 DNA reads as TGTGCCAGCAGTGTCACGACAGGAGTACAGAATGAGCAGTACTTC.

The chain recombines TRBV2 with TRBJ2-7; 7 bases map to TRBD2. This CDR3 is built from 16 residues. Germline CDR1 and CDR2: SNHLY and FYNNEI. Losses at the gene ends were 5 bases for V and 4 bases for J; bases not matched to a gene: 14. This CDR3 is CASSRGMAGAGYEQYF. The DNA for the CDR3 is TGTGCCAGCAGTCGAGGGATGGCGGGAGCAGGGTACGAGCAGTACTTC. Together with reference TRBV2 and TRBJ2-7, the CDR3 gives the full variable domain: EPEVTQTPSHQVTQMGQEVILRCVPISNHLYFYWYRQILGQKVEFLVSFYNNEISEKSEIFDDQFSVERPDGSNFTLKIRSTKLEDSAMYFCASSRGMAGAGYEQYFGPGTRLTVT.

V gene TRBV2 combines with J gene TRBJ2-3; 9 positions match TRBD2. Germline V gene data show CDR1 as SNHLY and CDR2 as FYNNEI. There are 17 residues in the CDR3. V was clipped by 9 bases and J by 1 base; unmatched bases: 14. CDR3 in DNA: TGTGCCAGAGGCCCTGGTATAGCGGGAGTCGGCACAGATACGCAGTATTTT. Its translation: CARGPGIAGVGTDTQYF.

This clone is a singleton in its sample. This chain links TRBV6-1 with TRBJ1-2; 8 positions match TRBD1. With 4 bases clipped from V and 2 bases from J, the junction kept 6 bases outside the gene matches. The CDR3 sequence is 15 residues long. Germline V CDR1 and CDR2: MNHNS, SASEGT. The CDR3, as DNA: TGTGCCAGCAGTGGCCAGGGACAGGTCAACTATGGCTACACCTTC. It encodes CASSGQGQVNYGYTF.

The CDR3 nucleotides are TGTGCCAGCAGTTACTTCTCAGGGGACTATGGCTACACCTTC. Its translation: CASSYFSGDYGYTF. The chain couples TRBV6-6 to TRBJ1-2; maybe TRBD1 (6 bases). In germline, CDR1 is MNHNY, CDR2 SVGAGI (reference sequence). The CDR3 is 14 amino acids. V dropped 1 base and J dropped 3 bases, with 9 bases sitting between them.

The chain couples TRBV28 to TRBJ2-7; D gene uncertain. Germline V CDR1 and CDR2: MDHEN, SYDVKM. The CDR3 loop spans 14 amino acids. V lost 5 bases to trimming and J lost 0 bases, with 11 bases between them. CDR3 loop: CASSRIADSYEQYF. CDR3 in DNA: TGTGCCAGCAGTAGGATAGCTGACTCCTACGAGCAGTACTTC. The variable domain in full, with the rest retrieved from reference TRBV28 and TRBJ2-7, is DVKVTQSSRYLVKRTGEKVFLECVQDMDHENMFWYRQDPGLGLRLIYFSYDVKMKEKGDIPEGYSVSREKKERFSLILESASTNQTSMYLCASSRIADSYEQYFGPGTRLTVT.

V is TRBV20-1 and J is TRBJ1-1; D call uncertain. Germline V lookup: CDR1 DFQATT, CDR2 SNEGSKA (reference sequence). Trimming shortened V by 6 bases and J by 6 bases, and 11 bases separated the two germline ends. This CDR3 has 11 residues. The CDR3 nucleotides read TGCAGTGCCCCCCGGTTGCCTGAAGCTTTCTTT. Its protein product is CSAPRLPEAFF.

This sequence joins TRBV7-6 and TRBJ1-2; 8 nucleotides agree with TRBD1. CDR1 is SGHVS and CDR2 is FNYEAQ in the germline V gene. The CDR3 covers 15 residues. Trimming cost V 5 bases and J 7 bases; bases outside gene matches: 12. CDR3 protein: CASSQGPRTGSGYTF. For the CDR3, the DNA is TGTGCCAGCAGCCAAGGCCCCCGGACAGGGAGTGGCTACACCTTC.

The chain combines TRBV14 with TRBJ1-5, with TRBD1 identical over 7 bases. Germline CDR1 and CDR2: SGHDN and FVKESK. The junction had 10 bases not matched to a gene; V was cut back by 0 bases and J by 5 bases. This CDR3 has 17 amino acids. The CDR3, as DNA: TGTGCCAGCAGCCAAGATTGGGGGGACAGAGAAGATCAGCCCCAGCATTTT. Translation gives CASSQDWGDREDQPQHF.

This clone was seen a single time. This chain links TRBV7-3 with TRBJ2-1, with 11 bases aligning to TRBD1. J gave up 9 bases and V 5 bases, and 3 bases lay outside the gene matches. Germline V gene data show CDR1 as SGHTA and CDR2 as FQGTGA. This CDR3 comprises 13 residues. This chain's CDR3 is CASSPGTGGEQFF. The CDR3 region has the DNA TGTGCCAGCAGCCCGGGGACAGGGGGTGAGCAGTTCTTC.

This clone was detected once. V is TRBV7-9 and J is TRBJ2-3; D is perhaps TRBD1 (6 bases). Trimming took off 0 bases at V and 6 bases at J, with 13 bases between the two ends. Germline V gene data show CDR1 as SEHNR and CDR2 as FQNEAQ (reference sequence). The CDR3 runs 15 residues. The CDR3 sequence: CASSLARGSTDTQYF. Here the CDR3 DNA reads TGTGCCAGCAGCTTAGCTAGGGGGAGTACGGATACGCAGTATTTT.

Points on this clone: Within the sample, other DNA sequences also encode this same CDR3. The rearrangement links TRBV28 to TRBJ2-1; TRBD1 agrees at 9 bases. V lost 4 bases, J lost 7 bases, and 8 bases stayed unmatched. Germline CDR1 is MDHEN and CDR2 is SYDVKM. The CDR3 length is 15 residues. The DNA for the CDR3 is TGTGCCAGCAGTTATAAACAGGGGGCTCTGAATGAGCAGTTCTTC. Encoded protein: CASSYKQGALNEQFF.

This clone is a singleton in its sample. The genes are TRBV19 and TRBJ1-2, with 7 bases matching TRBD1. This CDR3 has 17 residues. The junction had 18 bases not matched to a gene; V was cut back by 4 bases and J by 7 bases. CDR1 is LNHDA and CDR2 is SQIVND in the germline V gene (reference sequence). Here the CDR3 reads CASSRFGASTGFGGYTF. CDR3 DNA sequence: TGTGCCAGTAGTAGGTTTGGTGCATCGACAGGGTTCGGTGGCTACACCTTC.

Only a few counts were recorded for this clone. The J gene is TRBJ2-3, the V gene TRBV7-9; D might be TRBD1 (6 bases). The CDR3 is made up of 12 amino acids. V lost 5 bases to trimming and J lost 6 bases, with 9 bases between them. Germline assignment: CDR1 SEHNR and CDR2 FQNEAQ (reference sequence). For the CDR3, the DNA is TGTGCCAGCAGCCCGAGGGGGGATACGCAGTATTTT. Protein sequence: CASSPRGDTQYF.

The chain uses TRBV28 and TRBJ1-1; tentatively, D is TRBD1 (6 bases). The V end lost 2 bases, the J end lost 6 bases, and 25 bases lay between the germline ends. The germline V gene has CDR1 MDHEN and CDR2 SYDVKM. The CDR3 extends over 18 amino acids. CDR3 in amino acids: CASSLGTMYREGKPEAFF. The DNA for the CDR3 is TGTGCCAGCAGTTTAGGGACGATGTACAGGGAAGGCAAACCTGAAGCTTTCTTT.

The chain is built from TRBV2 and TRBJ1-1, with TRBD1 matching over 8 bases. The germline V gene encodes CDR1 SNHLY and CDR2 FYNNEI. The V gene end was trimmed by 5 bases and the J gene end by 0 bases; junction bases not matched to a gene: 5. This CDR3 is built from 15 residues. The CDR3 bases are TGTGCCAGCAGTAAGGGACAGGCGATGAACACTGAAGCTTTCTTT. This codes for CASSKGQAMNTEAFF.

This sequence joins TRBV6-5 and TRBJ1-6; 9 bases align to TRBD1. CDR3 length: 13 amino acids. Unmatched junction bases numbered 4, after V lost 6 bases and J lost 10 bases. Germline CDR1 MNHEY, CDR2 SVGAGI. The CDR3: CASRWTGASPLHF. In DNA form, the CDR3 reads TGTGCCAGCAGATGGACAGGGGCCTCACCCCTCCACTTT.

This chain uses TRBV7-9 with TRBJ2-7; D possibly corresponds to TRBD1 (6 bases). CDR3 length: 13 amino acids. Looked up from germline, CDR1 is SEHNR and CDR2 is FQNEAQ (reference sequence). The V end was cut by 5 bases, the J end by 6 bases, with 14 bases between. CDR3: CASSAGDRGEQYF. In nucleotides, the CDR3 is TGTGCCAGCAGCGCAGGGGACCGCGGCGAGCAGTACTTC.

The chain recombines TRBV2 with TRBJ2-2; 9 nucleotides align to TRBD1. In germline, CDR1 is SNHLY, CDR2 FYNNEI. This CDR3 comprises 14 residues. V shed 10 bases, J shed 5 bases, and the junction held 8 bases outside the gene matches. For the CDR3, the DNA is TGTGCCACTTCAGGGACAGGGCCAACCGGGGAGCTGTTTTTT. It yields the protein CATSGTGPTGELFF.

The V gene is TRBV6-4, the J gene TRBJ1-1; D gene ambiguous. CDR1 MRHNA and CDR2 SNTAGT come from the germline V gene. The CDR3 has 13 residues. V gave up 6 bases and J gave up 0 bases, with 8 bases separating them. The CDR3 sequence is CASRGSMNTEAFF. In DNA form, the CDR3 reads TGTGCCAGCAGGGGCAGCATGAACACTGAAGCTTTCTTT.

This chain uses TRBV6-5 with TRBJ1-5; D might be TRBD1 (5 bases). V was cut by 6 bases and J by 7 bases, with 19 bases left in between. This CDR3 has 15 amino acids. The germline V gene encodes CDR1 MNHEY and CDR2 SVGAGI. CDR3 DNA sequence: TGTGCCAGCAGCCGGACCGCAGGGAAAGGGCAGCCCCAGCATTTT. Encoded protein: CASSRTAGKGQPQHF.

V gene TRBV30 combines with J gene TRBJ1-2, with a weak D call TRBD1 (6 bases). V was clipped by 5 bases and J by 10 bases, with 14 bases between them. This CDR3 has 11 amino acids. From germline, CDR1 is GTSNPN and CDR2 SVGIG (reference sequence). As DNA, the CDR3 is TGTGCCTGGGGCCCCACAGGGTTCTACACCTTC. Translating gives CAWGPTGFYTF.